This T cell receptor (beta chain) emerged from a study of CD8+ T cells in alopecia areata. CDR1 and CDR2 from the germline V gene are SQVTM and ANQGSEA. The CDR3 is 17 amino acids. The V and J ends lost 3 bases and 0 bases, in that order; junction bases with no gene match: 14. cDNA reverse transcribed from extracted RNA served as the sequencing template. TCRdb's copy holds only in-frame clones and misses some; the assay was immunoSEQ multiplex PCR. The table shows 35,000 to 45,000 clones, with more than 90% occurring only once. Treatment in this sample: oral pan-JAK inhibitor, 5-10 mg twice daily. This TCR was recovered from a human donor with alopecia areata. The sample was CD8+ T cells sorted from blood, taken at week 24, from a patient treated with tofacitinib. This chain joins TRBV29-1 and TRBJ2-7; 7 bases map to TRBD1. CDR3 residues: CSVEPSTRDSFSYEQYF. In DNA, the CDR3 is TGCAGCGTTGAGCCATCTACCCGGGACAGTTTCTCCTACGAGCAGTACTTC.